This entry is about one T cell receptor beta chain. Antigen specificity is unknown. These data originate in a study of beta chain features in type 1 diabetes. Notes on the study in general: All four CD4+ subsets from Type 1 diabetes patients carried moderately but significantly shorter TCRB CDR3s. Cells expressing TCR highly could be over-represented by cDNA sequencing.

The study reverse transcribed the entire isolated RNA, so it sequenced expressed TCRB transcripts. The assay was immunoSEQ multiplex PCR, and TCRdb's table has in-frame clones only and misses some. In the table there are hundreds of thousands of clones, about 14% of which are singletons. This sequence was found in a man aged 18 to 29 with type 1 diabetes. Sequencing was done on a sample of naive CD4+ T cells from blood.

The CDR3 nucleotides are TGCAGTGCACAGCGGGACTACGAGCAGTACTTC. Protein product: CSAQRDYEQYF. The V call is TRBV20-1, the J call TRBJ2-7; TRBD2 aligns across 7 bases. Germline V gene lookup returns CDR1 DFQATT and CDR2 SNEGSKA (reference sequence). This CDR3 has 11 residues. J gave up 3 bases and V 6 bases, and 2 bases lay outside the gene matches.